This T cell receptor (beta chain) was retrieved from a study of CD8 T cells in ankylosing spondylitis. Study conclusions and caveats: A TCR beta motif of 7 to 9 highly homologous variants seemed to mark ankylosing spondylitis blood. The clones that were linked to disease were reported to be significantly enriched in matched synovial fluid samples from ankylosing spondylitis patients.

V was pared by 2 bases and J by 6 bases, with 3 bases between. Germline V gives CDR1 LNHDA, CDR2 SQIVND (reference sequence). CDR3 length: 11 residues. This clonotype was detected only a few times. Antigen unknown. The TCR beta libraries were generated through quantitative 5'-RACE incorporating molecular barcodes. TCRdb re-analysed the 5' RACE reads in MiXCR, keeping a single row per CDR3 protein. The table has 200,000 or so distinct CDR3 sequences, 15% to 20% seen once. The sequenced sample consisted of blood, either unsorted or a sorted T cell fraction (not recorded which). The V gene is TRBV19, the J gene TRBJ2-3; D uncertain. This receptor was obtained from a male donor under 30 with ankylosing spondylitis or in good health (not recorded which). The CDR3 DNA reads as TGTGCCAGTAGTATAATCGATACGCAGTATTTT. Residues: CASSIIDTQYF.